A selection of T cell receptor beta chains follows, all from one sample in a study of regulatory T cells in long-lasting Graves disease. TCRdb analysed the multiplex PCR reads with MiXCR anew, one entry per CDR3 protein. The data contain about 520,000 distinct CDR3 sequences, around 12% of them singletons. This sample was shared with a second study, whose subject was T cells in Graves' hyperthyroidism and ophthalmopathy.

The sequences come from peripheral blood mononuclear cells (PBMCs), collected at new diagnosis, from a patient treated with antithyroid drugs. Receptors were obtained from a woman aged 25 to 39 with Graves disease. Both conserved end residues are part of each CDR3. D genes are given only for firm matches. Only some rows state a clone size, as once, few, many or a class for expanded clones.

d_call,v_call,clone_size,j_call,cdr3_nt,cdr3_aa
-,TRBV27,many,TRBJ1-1,TGTGCCAGCAGCCTCTCCCGGCAGAGATACACTGAAGCTTTCTTT,CASSLSRQRYTEAFF
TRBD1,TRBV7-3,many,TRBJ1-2,TGTGCCAGCAGCTCAACAGGGGGTAATGGCTACACCTTC,CASSSTGGNGYTF
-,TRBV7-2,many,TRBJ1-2,TGTGCCAGCAGCCCCGACACTGGTGGCTACACCTTC,CASSPDTGGYTF
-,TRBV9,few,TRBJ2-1,TGTGCCAGCAGCGTAAGCCCTACAGGGAACTCCTACAATGAGCAGTTCTTC,CASSVSPTGNSYNEQFF
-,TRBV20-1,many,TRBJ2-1,TGCAGTGCCCTAGCCAATCACAATGAGCAGTTCTTC,CSALANHNEQFF
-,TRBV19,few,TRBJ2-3,TGTGCCAGTAGTATCTGGCCGAGCACAGATACGCAGTATTTT,CASSIWPSTDTQYF
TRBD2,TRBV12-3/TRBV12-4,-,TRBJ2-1,TGTGCCAGCAGACCCGGGACTAGCGGTAATGAGCAGTTCTTC,CASRPGTSGNEQFF
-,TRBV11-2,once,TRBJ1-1,TGTGCCAGCAGCTTGCCTGACCCTGAAGCTTTCTTT,CASSLPDPEAFF
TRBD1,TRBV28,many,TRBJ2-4,TGTGCCAGCAGTTTTCCCCCGGACAGGGACAAAAACATTCAGTACTTC,CASSFPPDRDKNIQYF
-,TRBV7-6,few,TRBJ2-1,TGTGCCAGCAGCCCGGACCTGAATAAATACAATGAGCAGTTCTTC,CASSPDLNKYNEQFF
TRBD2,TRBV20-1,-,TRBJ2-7,TGCAGTGCTAAGCGGGACTCATACGAGCAGTACTTC,CSAKRDSYEQYF
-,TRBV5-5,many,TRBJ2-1,TGTGCCAGCAGCTTGCGCAGCGGCTACAATGAGCAGTTCTTC,CASSLRSGYNEQFF
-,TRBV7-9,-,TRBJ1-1,TGTGCCAGCAGATTCGGACACTTTGAAGCTTTCTTT,CASRFGHFEAFF
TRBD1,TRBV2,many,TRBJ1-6,TGTGCCAGCAGCGCATTACAGGGGTCGAGCTCCTATAATTCACCCCTCCACTTT,CASSALQGSSSYNSPLHF
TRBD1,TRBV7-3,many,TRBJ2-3,TGTGCCAGCAGCTTAAGTGGGGACAGGGGACGAAGTACGCAGTATTTT,CASSLSGDRGRSTQYF
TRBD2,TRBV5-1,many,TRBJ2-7,TGCGCCAGCACCTCAGGACTAGCGGGAGGAGAGCAGTACTTC,CASTSGLAGGEQYF
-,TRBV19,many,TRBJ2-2,TGTGCCAGTACCCGAAGATACGGCGTGAACACCGGGGAGCTGTTTTTT,CASTRRYGVNTGELFF
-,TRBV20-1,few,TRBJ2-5,TGCAGTGCTAGCCGGGGCCCCCAAGGGAGTGGTCAAGAGACCCAGTACTTC,CSASRGPQGSGQETQYF
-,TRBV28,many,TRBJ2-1,TGTGCCAGTCAAGGGGGCTACAATGAGCAGTTCTTC,CASQGGYNEQFF
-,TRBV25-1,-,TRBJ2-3,TGTGCCAGCAGTGACCCGACTAGCACAGATACGCAGTATTTT,CASSDPTSTDTQYF
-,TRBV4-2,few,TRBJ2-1,TGTGCCAGCAGCCAAGAACCGAGCCACGGGATTTACAATGAGCAGTTCTTC,CASSQEPSHGIYNEQFF
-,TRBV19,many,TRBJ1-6,TGTGCCAGTACGAGGAGCCGGGTTGAGAATTCACCCCTCCACTTT,CASTRSRVENSPLHF
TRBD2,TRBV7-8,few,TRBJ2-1,TGTGCCAGCAGGAAGAAGGCGGGAGGGCCAGATGAGCAGTTCTTC,CASRKKAGGPDEQFF
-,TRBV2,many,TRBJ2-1,TGTGCCAGCAGTGGAGGGAGCTCCTACAATAAGCAGTTCTTC,CASSGGSSYNKQFF
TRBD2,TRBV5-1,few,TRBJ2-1,TGCGCCAGCAGCTTGAGGGGACTAAAGAATGAGCAGTTCTTC,CASSLRGLKNEQFF
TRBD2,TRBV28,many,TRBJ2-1,TGTGCCAGCAGCCCGACTAGCGGGAGGGGGAATGAGCAGTTCTTC,CASSPTSGRGNEQFF
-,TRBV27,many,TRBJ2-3,TGTGCCAGCAGTTCGGGTTACAGAGGCACAGATACGCAGTATTTT,CASSSGYRGTDTQYF
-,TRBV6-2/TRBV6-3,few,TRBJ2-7,TGTGCCAGCAGTTACCGGCTTAAAGCGGGCGAGCAGTACTTC,CASSYRLKAGEQYF
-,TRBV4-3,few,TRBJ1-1,TGCGCCAGCAGCCAAGATTCCGCAGGGATAACTGAAGCCTTCTTT,CASSQDSAGITEAFF
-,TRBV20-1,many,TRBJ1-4,TGCAGTGTCCAAGGGAGCAGGGTTGAAAAACTGTTTTTT,CSVQGSRVEKLFF
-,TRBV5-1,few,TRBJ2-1,TGCGCCAGCAGTTCCGATTTGACTAGATCCGACAATGAGCAGTTCTTC,CASSSDLTRSDNEQFF
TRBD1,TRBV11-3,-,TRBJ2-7,TGTGCCAGCAGCTTAGGGACAGGGGGGAACGGGCAGTACTTC,CASSLGTGGNGQYF
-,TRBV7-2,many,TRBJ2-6,TGTGCCAGCAGCGGGGGGGCCAACGTCCTGACTTTC,CASSGGANVLTF
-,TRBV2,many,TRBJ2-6,TGTGCCAGCAGCCGCGACAGCTCTGGGGCCAACGTCCTGACTTTC,CASSRDSSGANVLTF
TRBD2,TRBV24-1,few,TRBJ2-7,TGTGCCACCAGTGATTATACTAGCGGGCGACCCCAGTACTTC,CATSDYTSGRPQYF
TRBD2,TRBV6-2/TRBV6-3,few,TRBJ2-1,TGTGCCAGCAGGGGAGCGGGAGGCCTTTACAATGAGCAGTTCTTC,CASRGAGGLYNEQFF
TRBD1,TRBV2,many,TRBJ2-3,TGTGCCAGCCGGCCGGGCAGGGGGTCCACAGATACGCAGTATTTT,CASRPGRGSTDTQYF
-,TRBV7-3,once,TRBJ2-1,TGTGCCAGCAGCTCCAGGACTGCCTCATGGGAGCAGTTCTTC,CASSSRTASWEQFF
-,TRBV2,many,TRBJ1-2,TGTGCCGGCCACCGGGACATTCCTAACTATGGCTACACCTTC,CAGHRDIPNYGYTF
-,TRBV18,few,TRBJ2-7,TGTGCCAGCTCACCCGGGCCCCGAGCCGATTCCTACGAGCAGTACTTC,CASSPGPRADSYEQYF
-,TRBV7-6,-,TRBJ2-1,TGTGCCAGCAGCTTAGTTCGAGGGCCCGTCTACAATGAGCAGTTCTTC,CASSLVRGPVYNEQFF
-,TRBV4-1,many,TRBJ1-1,TGCGCCAGCAGCCAAGGAGGGGCGTACACTGAAGCTTTCTTT,CASSQGGAYTEAFF
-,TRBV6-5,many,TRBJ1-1,TGTGCCAGCAGTTACTCACCGGCCATTGAAGCTTTCTTT,CASSYSPAIEAFF
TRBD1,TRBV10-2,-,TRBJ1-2,TGCGCCAGCAGTGACCCCGATCGAACAGGGGATCAGGGCTACACCTTC,CASSDPDRTGDQGYTF
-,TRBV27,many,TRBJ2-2,TGTGCCAGCAGGCAGGGTGGCGGGGAGCTGTTTTTT,CASRQGGGELFF
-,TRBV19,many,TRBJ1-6,TGTGCCAGTACTGAAGGGGGGCGTACTTCACCCCTCCACTTT,CASTEGGRTSPLHF
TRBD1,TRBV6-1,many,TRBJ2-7,TGTGCCAGCAGAAGAACAGGGGCAGCCTACGAGCAGTACTTC,CASRRTGAAYEQYF
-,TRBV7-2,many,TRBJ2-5,TGTGCCAGCAGCCCATTCCAATTAGCGGTACAAGAGACCCAGTACTTC,CASSPFQLAVQETQYF
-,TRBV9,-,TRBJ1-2,TGTGCCAGCAGCGTAGCCCTCGGTAGCGGCTACACCTTC,CASSVALGSGYTF
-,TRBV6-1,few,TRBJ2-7,TGTGCCAGCAGCCCCTCAGTGTCCCGACCCGAGCAGTACTTC,CASSPSVSRPEQYF
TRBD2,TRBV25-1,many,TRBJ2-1,TGTGCCAGCAGTGAAAGCGGACTAGCGGGATCGGAGCAGTTCTTC,CASSESGLAGSEQFF
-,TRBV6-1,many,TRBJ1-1,TGTGCCAGCAGCCCCCTTCGGGGGAACACTGAAGCTTTCTTT,CASSPLRGNTEAFF
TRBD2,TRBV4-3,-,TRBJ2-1,TGCGCCAGCAGCCCACACGCGGGAGGGCCCAATGAGCAGTTCTTC,CASSPHAGGPNEQFF
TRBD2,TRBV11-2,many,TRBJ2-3,TGTGCCAGCAGAACCGGGGGGATCACAGATACGCAGTATTTT,CASRTGGITDTQYF
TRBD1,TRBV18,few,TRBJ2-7,TGTGCCAGCTCACTGGGACAGGGCTTCGACGAGCAGTACTTC,CASSLGQGFDEQYF